This T cell receptor (beta chain) stems from a study of blood T cell repertoires in COVID-19. TCRdb keeps only in-frame clones here, not all; method: immunoSEQ multiplex PCR. This table holds 200,000 to 250,000 clones, over 80% found once. The V gene's germline CDR1 is SGHRS and CDR2 YFSETQ. V shed 3 bases and J 2 bases; nucleotides not matched to a gene: 5. The CDR3 sequence is 15 residues long. The clonotype comes from a man in his thirties or forties who had recovered from COVID-19. The chain combines TRBV5-1 with TRBJ2-5; 9 bases are shared with TRBD1. Sequencing was performed on peripheral blood. CDR3 region: CASSSGQGRQETQYF. CDR3 sequence (DNA): TGCGCCAGCAGCTCGGGACAGGGCCGTCAAGAGACCCAGTACTTC.